Detailed here is one T cell receptor (beta chain). The antigen is unknown. The data originate from a study of shared clonotypes between healthy human individuals. On the study more broadly: The donors, two women and a few men, were aged 18 to 49. Study-level findings and limits: Compared with clonotypes that all four donors shared, non-shared clonotypes had lower generation probabilities.

Libraries were prepared by immunoSEQ multiplex PCR; TCRdb keeps only in-frame clonotypes and omits some of them. The table lists about 600,000 clones, roughly 97% of them singletons. The CDR3 length is 13 residues. The germline V gene has CDR1 MGHDK and CDR2 SYGVNS. Trimming removed 2 bases at V and 6 bases at J, with 10 bases between. A CD45RA+ naive subset and a CD45RA-negative memory subset were split from CD4+ cells. V gene TRBV25-1 combines with J gene TRBJ1-1; D call uncertain. The clonotype was recovered from a woman under 40 in good health. The sequenced sample was naive CD4+ T cells sorted from blood. Subset noted: CD45RA+ positively selected. The CDR3 DNA reads as TGTGCCAGCAGTGAAGCGAGGAGGCCTGAAGCTTTCTTT. Its translation: CASSEARRPEAFF.